These 17 T cell receptor beta chains came from one sample sequenced in a study of blood T cell repertoires in COVID-19. The method was immunoSEQ multiplex PCR; TCRdb's version includes in-frame clones alone and lacks a portion of them. Here the sample spans over 130,000 clones, roughly 81% being singletons. Source material: peripheral blood. Receptor source: a woman aged 50 to 60 with active or convalescent COVID-19.

The sample holds one count of this clone. The rearrangement uses TRBV5-1 and TRBJ1-1; 9 bases line up with TRBD1. Germline V gene data show CDR1 as SGHRS and CDR2 as YFSETQ. The CDR3 runs to 14 residues. V shed 3 bases and J 5 bases; nucleotides not matched to a gene: 5. CDR3 sequence reads: CASSSLTGGTEAFF. CDR3 nucleotide sequence: TGCGCCAGCAGCTCTTTGACAGGGGGGACTGAAGCTTTCTTT.

The chain employs TRBV23-1 and TRBJ1-1; no firm D call. TRBV23-1 is given ORF status, its function remaining uncertain. V gave up 6 bases and J gave up 4 bases, with 12 bases separating them. The CDR3 runs to 13 residues. The CDR3 region is CASRPLGSTEAFF. The CDR3 bases are TGCGCCAGCAGGCCCCTAGGATCCACTGAAGCTTTCTTT.

The genes are TRBV5-1 and TRBJ1-1; possible D gene TRBD1, 5 bases. The V and J ends lost 4 bases and 8 bases respectively, with 15 bases between them. The CDR3 extends over 13 amino acids. The germline V gene has CDR1 SGHRS and CDR2 YFSETQ. This chain's CDR3 is CASSQGLGLEAFF. The CDR3 DNA reads as TGCGCCAGCAGCCAGGGTCTAGGTCTGGAAGCTTTCTTT.

This sequence joins TRBV19 and TRBJ1-1, with unresolved D. The CDR3 sequence is 15 residues long. Trimming shortened V by 4 bases and J by 3 bases, and 15 bases separated the two germline ends. Germline assignment: CDR1 LNHDA and CDR2 SQIVND (reference sequence). CDR3: CASSRPRELDTEAFF. For the CDR3, the DNA is TGTGCCAGTAGTAGGCCTAGGGAGTTGGACACTGAAGCTTTCTTT.

This sequence joins TRBV4-1 and TRBJ2-2; D is perhaps TRBD1 (6 bases). The CDR3 runs to 14 residues. Trimming removed 9 bases from V and 1 base from J, with 12 bases in between. Germline CDR1 MGHRA, CDR2 YSYEKL. The CDR3, as DNA: TGCGCCAGATACCGAGGGGGGAACACCGGGGAGCTGTTTTTT. Translated: CARYRGGNTGELFF.

The V gene is TRBV27, the J gene TRBJ2-2; TRBD2 aligns across 8 bases. Trimming removed 0 bases from V and 6 bases from J; junction bases left unmatched: 6. The germline CDR1 and CDR2 sequences are MNHEY and SMNVEV (reference sequence). The length of the CDR3 is 16 residues. CDR3 protein: CASSLSWTSWAGELFF. DNA of the CDR3: TGTGCCAGCAGTTTATCGTGGACTAGCTGGGCCGGGGAGCTGTTTTTT.

The genes are TRBV30 and TRBJ2-7; D gene ambiguous. Trimming pared 0 bases from V and 0 bases from J, leaving 6 bases between. The CDR3 is 13 residues long. Germline CDR1 is GTSNPN and CDR2 is SVGIG (reference sequence). CDR3 in DNA: TGTGCCTGGAGTGTACACAGCTCCTACGAGCAGTACTTC. This sequence encodes CAWSVHSSYEQYF. Based on the CDR3 plus reference TRBV30 and TRBJ2-7, the full variable domain is SQTIHQWPATLVQPVGSPLSLECTVEGTSNPNLYWYRQAAGRGLQLLFYSVGIGQISSEVPQNLSASRPQDRQFILSSKKLLLSDSGFYLCAWSVHSSYEQYFGPGTRLTVT.

The rearrangement links TRBV30 to TRBJ1-2, with TRBD1 identical over 9 bases. In germline, CDR1 is GTSNPN, CDR2 SVGIG (reference sequence). With V trimmed by 3 bases and J by 0 bases, 17 bases remained unmatched. The CDR3 sequence is 19 residues long. The DNA of the CDR3 is TGTGCCTGGAGCGGAAGGGTGACAGGGGGTTTATTTTCTAACTATGGCTACACCTTC. It is translated as CAWSGRVTGGLFSNYGYTF.

The CDR3 nucleotides read TGTGCCAGCTCACCGACAGGGGGGGGAACCACAGGGACCCAGTACTTC. This codes for CASSPTGGGTTGTQYF. J is TRBJ2-5 and V is TRBV18; 9 bases fit TRBD1. In germline, CDR1 is KGHSH, CDR2 LQKENI. V dropped 3 bases and J dropped 7; count of bases not matched to a gene: 12. This CDR3 is built from 16 residues.

V and J are TRBV4-3 and TRBJ2-7; TRBD1 aligns across 7 bases. The CDR3 spans 15 residues. V shed 3 bases and J 4 bases; nucleotides not matched to a gene: 9. Germline loops: CDR1 LGHNA, CDR2 YSLEER. CDR3 loop: CASSHSPSGGYEQYF. The CDR3 DNA reads as TGCGCCAGCAGCCACTCCCCTTCAGGGGGATACGAGCAGTACTTC.

The V gene is TRBV12-5, the J gene TRBJ1-5; unclear D gene. Trimming left V 7 bases short and J 2 bases short, with 12 bases between. Germline V gene sequence: CDR1 LGHNT, CDR2 FRNRAP. The CDR3 contains 14 residues. CDR3 bases: TGTGCTAGTGCCTCTGGGCAGGGCAATCAGCCCCAGCATTTT. Amino acid sequence: CASASGQGNQPQHF.

This clone came up a few times. The gene calls are TRBV7-2 and TRBJ1-1; D perhaps matches TRBD1 (6 bases). Trimming took 4 bases from V and 4 from J, leaving 19 bases between them. CDR1 SGHTA and CDR2 FQGNSA come from the germline V gene. This CDR3 comprises 16 residues. CDR3 in DNA: TGTGCCAGCAGCTCTCAAGTCGGGGGGCGTAGCACTGAAGCTTTCTTT. This encodes CASSSQVGGRSTEAFF.

The gene calls are TRBV29-1 and TRBJ1-2, with D tentatively TRBD1 (5 bases). Germline-derived CDR1 and CDR2 are SQVTM and ANQGSEA. V lost 3 bases and J 4 bases, leaving 12 bases between the germline ends. The CDR3 length is 13 residues. The CDR3 here is CSVDSQEGYGYTF. The DNA for the CDR3 is TGCAGCGTTGACTCACAGGAGGGCTATGGCTACACCTTC.

CDR3 region: CATSAGGNTEAFF. In nucleotides, the CDR3 is TGTGCCACCAGCGCAGGGGGCAACACTGAAGCTTTCTTT. The rearrangement uses TRBV24-1 and TRBJ1-1; 8 bases are a match to TRBD1. Losses at the gene ends were 7 bases for V and 2 bases for J; bases not matched to a gene: 2. Germline CDR1 KGHDR, CDR2 SFDVKD. The CDR3 is 13 amino acids.

As DNA, the CDR3 is TGTGCCAGCAGCCGTGAAGCCGGCAATGAGCAGTTCTTC. This sequence encodes CASSREAGNEQFF. The V and J genes are TRBV4-2 and TRBJ2-1, with D unclear. The CDR3 sequence is 13 residues long. CDR1 is LGHNA, CDR2 YNFKEQ, per germline. Trimming took off 4 bases at V and 6 bases at J, with 10 bases between the two ends.

V usage is TRBV14 and J usage is TRBJ2-3, with D perhaps matching TRBD1 (5 bases). This CDR3 has 15 residues. V lost 0 bases to trimming and J lost 7 bases, with 14 bases between them. The germline V gene encodes CDR1 SGHDN and CDR2 FVKESK. CDR3 DNA sequence: TGTGCCAGCAGCCAAGACAGGGTTCGAGGCCATACGCAGTATTTT. Its protein is CASSQDRVRGHTQYF.

This chain joins TRBV18 and TRBJ1-4, with 8 bases that match TRBD1. CDR1 is KGHSH, CDR2 LQKENI, per germline. J gave up 10 bases and V 2 bases, and 6 bases lay outside the gene matches. The CDR3 loop spans 14 amino acids. The CDR3 coding sequence is TGTGCCAGCTCACCAAACGGACAGGGAGGAAAACTGTTTTTT. It yields the protein CASSPNGQGGKLFF.